The T cell receptor (beta chain) under discussion was sequenced for a study of T cell responses to AZD1222 COVID-19 vaccine. General study findings and limits: Possibly, clonal diversity was underestimated; donors were largely white British and included more females. Nearly half of unique spike-specific TCRs reportedly avoided B.1.351 and B.1.1.7 mutated regions.

On this clone itself: Its antigen is still unknown.

Using immunoSEQ multiplex PCR, the repertoire was profiled, and TCRdb retains in-frame clones only, with some absent. The sample lists some 150,000 clones, 85% occurring once. The CDR3 loop spans 18 amino acids. V lost 4 bases and J lost 0; bases outside the gene matches: 8. Germline V gene data show CDR1 as MDHEN and CDR2 as SYDVKM. The starting material was peripheral blood, obtained 28 days after the second dose of the MenACWY control vaccine. The V and J genes are TRBV28 and TRBJ2-6; TRBD1 agrees at 8 bases. The receptor was isolated from an adult who received the MenACWY meningococcal vaccine as a control. The CDR3 region is CASSSRTGRHSGANVLTF. CDR3 DNA: TGTGCCAGCAGTTCCCGGACAGGGCGTCACTCTGGGGCCAACGTCCTGACTTTC.